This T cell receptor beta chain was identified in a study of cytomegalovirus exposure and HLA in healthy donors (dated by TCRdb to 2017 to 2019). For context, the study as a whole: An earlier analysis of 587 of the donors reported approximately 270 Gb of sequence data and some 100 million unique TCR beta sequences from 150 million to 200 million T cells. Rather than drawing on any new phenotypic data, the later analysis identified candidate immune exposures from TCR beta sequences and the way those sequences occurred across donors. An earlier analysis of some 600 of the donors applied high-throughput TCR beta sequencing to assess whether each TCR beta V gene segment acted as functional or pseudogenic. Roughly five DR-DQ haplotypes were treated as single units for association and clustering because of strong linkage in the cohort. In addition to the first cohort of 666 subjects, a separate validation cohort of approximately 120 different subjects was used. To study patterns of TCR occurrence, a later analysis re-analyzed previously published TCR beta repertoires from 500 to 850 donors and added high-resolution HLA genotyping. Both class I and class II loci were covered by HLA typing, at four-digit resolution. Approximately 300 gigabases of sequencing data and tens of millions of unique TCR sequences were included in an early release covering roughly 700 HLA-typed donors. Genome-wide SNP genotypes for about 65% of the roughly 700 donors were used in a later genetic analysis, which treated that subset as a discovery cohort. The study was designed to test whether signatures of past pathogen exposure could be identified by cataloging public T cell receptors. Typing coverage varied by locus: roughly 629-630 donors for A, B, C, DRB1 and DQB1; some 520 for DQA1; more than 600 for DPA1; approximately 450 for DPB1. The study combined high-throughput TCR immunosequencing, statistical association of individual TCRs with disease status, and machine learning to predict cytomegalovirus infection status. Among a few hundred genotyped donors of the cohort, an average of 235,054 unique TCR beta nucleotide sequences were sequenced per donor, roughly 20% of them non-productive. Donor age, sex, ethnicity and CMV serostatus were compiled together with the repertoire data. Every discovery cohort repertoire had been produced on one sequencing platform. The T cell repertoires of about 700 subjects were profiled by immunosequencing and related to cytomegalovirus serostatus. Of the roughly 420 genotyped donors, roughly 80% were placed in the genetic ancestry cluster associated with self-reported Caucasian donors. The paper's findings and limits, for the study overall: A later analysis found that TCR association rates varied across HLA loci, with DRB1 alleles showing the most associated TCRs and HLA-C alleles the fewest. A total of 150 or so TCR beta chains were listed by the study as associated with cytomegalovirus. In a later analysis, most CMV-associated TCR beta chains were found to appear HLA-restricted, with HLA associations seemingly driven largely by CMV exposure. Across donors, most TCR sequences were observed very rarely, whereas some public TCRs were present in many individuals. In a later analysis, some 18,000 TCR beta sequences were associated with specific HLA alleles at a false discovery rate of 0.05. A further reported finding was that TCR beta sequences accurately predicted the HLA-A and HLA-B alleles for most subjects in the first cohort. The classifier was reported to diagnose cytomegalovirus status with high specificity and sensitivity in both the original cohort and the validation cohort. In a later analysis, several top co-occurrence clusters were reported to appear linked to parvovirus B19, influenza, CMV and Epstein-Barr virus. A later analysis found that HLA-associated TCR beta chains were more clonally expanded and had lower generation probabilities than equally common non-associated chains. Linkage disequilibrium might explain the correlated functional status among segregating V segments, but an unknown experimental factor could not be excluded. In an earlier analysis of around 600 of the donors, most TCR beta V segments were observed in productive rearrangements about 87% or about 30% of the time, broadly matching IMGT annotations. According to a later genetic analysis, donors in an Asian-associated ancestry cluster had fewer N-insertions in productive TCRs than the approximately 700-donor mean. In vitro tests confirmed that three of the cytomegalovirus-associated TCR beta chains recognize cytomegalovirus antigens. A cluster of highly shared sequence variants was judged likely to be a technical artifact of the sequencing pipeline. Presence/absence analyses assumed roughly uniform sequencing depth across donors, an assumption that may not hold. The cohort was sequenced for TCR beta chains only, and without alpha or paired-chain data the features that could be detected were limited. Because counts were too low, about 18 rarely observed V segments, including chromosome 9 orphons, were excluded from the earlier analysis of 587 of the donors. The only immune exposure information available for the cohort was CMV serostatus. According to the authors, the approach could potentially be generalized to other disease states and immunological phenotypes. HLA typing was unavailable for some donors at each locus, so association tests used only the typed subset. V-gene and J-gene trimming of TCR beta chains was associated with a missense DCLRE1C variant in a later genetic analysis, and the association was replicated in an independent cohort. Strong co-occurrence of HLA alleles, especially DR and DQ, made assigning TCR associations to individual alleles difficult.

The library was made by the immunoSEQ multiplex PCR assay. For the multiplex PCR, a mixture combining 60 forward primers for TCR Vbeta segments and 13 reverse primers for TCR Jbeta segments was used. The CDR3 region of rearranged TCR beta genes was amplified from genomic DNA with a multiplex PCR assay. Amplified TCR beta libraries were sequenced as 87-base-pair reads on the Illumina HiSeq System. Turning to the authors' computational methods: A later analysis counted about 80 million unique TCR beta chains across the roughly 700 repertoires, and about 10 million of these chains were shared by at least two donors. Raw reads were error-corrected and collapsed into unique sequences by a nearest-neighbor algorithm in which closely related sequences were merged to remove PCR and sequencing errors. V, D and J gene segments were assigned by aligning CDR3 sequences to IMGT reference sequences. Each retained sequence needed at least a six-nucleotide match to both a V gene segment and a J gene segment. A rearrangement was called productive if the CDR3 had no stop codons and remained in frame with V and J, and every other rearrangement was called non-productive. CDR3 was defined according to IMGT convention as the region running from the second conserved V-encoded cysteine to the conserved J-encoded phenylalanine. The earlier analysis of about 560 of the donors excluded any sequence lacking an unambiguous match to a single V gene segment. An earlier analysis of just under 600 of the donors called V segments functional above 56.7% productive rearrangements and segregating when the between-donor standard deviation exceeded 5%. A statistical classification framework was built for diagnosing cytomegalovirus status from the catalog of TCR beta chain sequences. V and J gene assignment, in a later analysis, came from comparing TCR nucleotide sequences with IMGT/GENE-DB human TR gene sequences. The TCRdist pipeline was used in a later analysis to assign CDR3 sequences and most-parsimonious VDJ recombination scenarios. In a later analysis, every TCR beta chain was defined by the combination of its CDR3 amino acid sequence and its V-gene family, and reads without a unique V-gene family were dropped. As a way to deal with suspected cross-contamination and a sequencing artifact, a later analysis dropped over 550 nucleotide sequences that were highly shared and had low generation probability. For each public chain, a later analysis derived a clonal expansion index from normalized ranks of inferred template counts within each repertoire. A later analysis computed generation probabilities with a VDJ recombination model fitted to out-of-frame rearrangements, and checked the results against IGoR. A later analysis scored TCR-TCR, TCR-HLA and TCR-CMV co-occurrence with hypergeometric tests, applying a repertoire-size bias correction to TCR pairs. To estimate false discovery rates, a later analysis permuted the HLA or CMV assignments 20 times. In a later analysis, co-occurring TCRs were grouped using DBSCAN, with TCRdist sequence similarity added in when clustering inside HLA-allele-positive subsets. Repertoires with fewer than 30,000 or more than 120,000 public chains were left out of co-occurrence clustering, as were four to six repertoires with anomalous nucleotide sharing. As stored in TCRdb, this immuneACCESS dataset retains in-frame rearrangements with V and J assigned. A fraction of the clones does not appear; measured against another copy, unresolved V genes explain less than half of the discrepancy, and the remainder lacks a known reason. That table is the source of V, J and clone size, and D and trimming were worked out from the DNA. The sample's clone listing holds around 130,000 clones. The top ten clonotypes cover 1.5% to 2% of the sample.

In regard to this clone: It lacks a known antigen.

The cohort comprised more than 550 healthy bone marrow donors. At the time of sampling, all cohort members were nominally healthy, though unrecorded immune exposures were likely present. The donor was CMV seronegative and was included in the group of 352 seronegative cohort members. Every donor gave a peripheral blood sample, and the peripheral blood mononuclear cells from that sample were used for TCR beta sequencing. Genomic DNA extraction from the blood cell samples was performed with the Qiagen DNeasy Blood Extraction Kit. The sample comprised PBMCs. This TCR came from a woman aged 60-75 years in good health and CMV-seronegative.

The bases are TGCGCCAGCAGCCAGGGTCGAGGGGGACAGGGCGACAATCAGCCCCAGCATTTT. Its protein reads: CASSQGRGGQGDNQPQHF. This chain is built from TRBV4-1 and TRBJ1-5; 9 of the junction bases match TRBD1. Trimming accounts for 3 bases at V and 3 bases at J, while the number of junction bases matched to no gene is 12. Counted from cysteine to phenylalanine, this CDR3 has 18 amino acids. Here the CDR3 DNA is all that survives: 54 bases in frame from base 1. Sequences MGHRA (CDR1) and YSYEKL (CDR2) are obtained from the germline V gene.